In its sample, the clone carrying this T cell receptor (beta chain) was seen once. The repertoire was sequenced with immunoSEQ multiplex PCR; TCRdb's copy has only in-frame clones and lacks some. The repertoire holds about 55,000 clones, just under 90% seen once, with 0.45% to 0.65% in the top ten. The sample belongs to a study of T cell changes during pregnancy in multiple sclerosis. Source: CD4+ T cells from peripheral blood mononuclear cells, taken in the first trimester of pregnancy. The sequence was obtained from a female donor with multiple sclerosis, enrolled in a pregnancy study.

The CDR3 bases are TGTGCCAGCAGCGTAGGACTGCCGAACACTGAAGCTTTCTTT. It specifies CASSVGLPNTEAFF. The V gene is TRBV9, the J gene TRBJ1-1, with D unresolved. CDR3 length: 14 residues. Per germline, CDR1 SGDLS and CDR2 YYNGEE. The ends were cut back, 0 bases at V and 1 base at J, with 7 bases in the middle.